These T cell receptor beta chains were read from a single sample in a study of naive and memory T cell subsets. TCRdb re-called the UMI-ligation and nested PCR reads with MiXCR, one entry per CDR3 protein. The profile shows 95,000 to 150,000 distinct CDR3 sequences, 35% to 40% of them singletons. Sequenced material: central memory CD4+ T cells from blood. All receptors come from a human donor in good health. The CDR3 runs from the conserved cysteine through the conserved F or W. Each record gives: clone size, J gene, V gene, D gene, CDR3 DNA, CDR3 protein. D genes are given only for firm matches. Some rows have no size entry. The others give once, few or many, or a class for an expanded clone.

>few|TRBJ2-3|TRBV20-1|-
TGCAGTGCTAGAGATTTTTCATCAGATACGCAGTATTTT
CSARDFSSDTQYF
>-|TRBJ2-1|TRBV7-6|-
TGTGCCAGCAGCTTAGGGGGGGGGACATACAATGAGCAGTTCTTC
CASSLGGGTYNEQFF
>-|TRBJ1-1|TRBV20-1|-
TGCAGTGCTAGAGATCTACTCCCGGGACACACATTGAACACTGAAGCTTTCTTT
CSARDLLPGHTLNTEAFF
>once|TRBJ2-2|TRBV7-6|-
TGTGCCAGCAGCCCAGTGACATGGAACACCGGGGAGCTGTTTTTT
CASSPVTWNTGELFF
>few|TRBJ1-4|TRBV5-1|-
TGCGCCAGCAGACCAGGAGCCTCTAATGAAAAACTGTTTTTT
CASRPGASNEKLFF
>-|TRBJ2-1|TRBV7-2|TRBD1
TGTGCCAGCACCCTGACAGGGTGGAATGAGCAGTTCTTC
CASTLTGWNEQFF
>-|TRBJ2-1|TRBV7-7|TRBD2
TGTGCTAGCAGCTTAGATTCGCTTAGGCTAGCGGGAGATTTATCCTACAATGAGCAGTTCTTC
CASSLDSLRLAGDLSYNEQFF
>-|TRBJ1-5|TRBV6-1|-
TGTGCCAGCAGTGAAGCCTTTGATCAGCCCCAGCATTTT
CASSEAFDQPQHF
>-|TRBJ2-1|TRBV19|-
TGTGCCAGTAGGAACGGGTTTAGCTCCTACAATGAGCAGTTCTTC
CASRNGFSSYNEQFF
>-|TRBJ2-7|TRBV5-1|-
TGCGCCAGCAGCTTGGCCGGGACGGCCGAGCAGTACTTC
CASSLAGTAEQYF
>-|TRBJ1-1|TRBV28|-
TGTGCCAGCAGTTTATTCGGGGGGGGAATAGGTGAAGCTTTCTTT
CASSLFGGGIGEAFF
>few|TRBJ2-3|TRBV24-1|-
TGTGCCACCAGTTCGTATCATCTGGGTACCACAGATACGCAGTATTTT
CATSSYHLGTTDTQYF
>few|TRBJ2-2|TRBV19|-
TGTGCCAGTAGTCTACAACCGGGACCCCTGGCCGGGGAGCTGTTTTTT
CASSLQPGPLAGELFF
>-|TRBJ2-2|TRBV19|-
TGTGCCAGTATCGCGGACAGAAATATAAACACCGGGGAGCTGTTTTTT
CASIADRNINTGELFF
>few|TRBJ2-3|TRBV18|-
TGTGCCAGCTCACCTCTGCAGGCGACCACAGATACGCAGTATTTT
CASSPLQATTDTQYF
>-|TRBJ2-1|TRBV7-9|TRBD2
TGTGCCAGCAGCTCAATCGGGACTAGCTCGTACAATGAGCAGTTCTTC
CASSSIGTSSYNEQFF
>few|TRBJ2-1|TRBV5-4|-
TGTGCCAGCAGCTTGGAGCATGAGCAGTTCTTC
CASSLEHEQFF
>-|TRBJ1-6|TRBV18|-
TGTGCCAGCTCACCCGAGACAGCCTATAATTCACCCCTCCACTTT
CASSPETAYNSPLHF
>-|TRBJ2-6|TRBV5-4|-
TGTGCCAGCAGCTTGGCCGGAGTCTCTGGGGCCAACGTCCTGACTTTC
CASSLAGVSGANVLTF
>few|TRBJ2-7|TRBV20-1|TRBD1
TGCAGTGCTCAAATCGGGACAGCGAACTTCTACGAGCAGTACTTC
CSAQIGTANFYEQYF
>many|TRBJ1-1|TRBV29-1|-
TGCAGCGTTGACCCCAGGGAAGTCATGAACACTGAAGCTTTCTTT
CSVDPREVMNTEAFF
>-|TRBJ2-3|TRBV12-3/TRBV12-4|TRBD2
TGTGCCAGCAGCCGGACTAGCGGGAGAGATACGCAGTATTTT
CASSRTSGRDTQYF
>-|TRBJ2-6|TRBV19|TRBD1
TGTGCCAGTAGTAGGGACAGCCTTAGCTCTGGGGCCAACGTCCTGACTTTC
CASSRDSLSSGANVLTF
>-|TRBJ1-1|TRBV20-1|TRBD1
TGCAGTGCTAGAGAAACACAGGGGGGGAGGACTGAAGCTTTCTTT
CSARETQGGRTEAFF
>few|TRBJ2-3|TRBV12-3/TRBV12-4|-
TGTGCCAGCAGCCGAGGCTTCCTGACAGATACGCAGTATTTT
CASSRGFLTDTQYF
>few|TRBJ2-7|TRBV20-1|TRBD1
TGCAGTGCTTCCTTAAGACAGGGTCCCATTTTCCACGAGCAGTACTTC
CSASLRQGPIFHEQYF
>-|TRBJ1-1|TRBV18|-
TGTGCCAGCTCACCACAGGGGAAGAACACTGAAGCTTTCTTT
CASSPQGKNTEAFF
>-|TRBJ2-5|TRBV28|TRBD2
TGTGCCACTCGACTAGCGGGAGTCGCAGAGACCCAGTACTTC
CATRLAGVAETQYF
>many|TRBJ2-4|TRBV4-2|TRBD2
TGTGCCAGCAGCCAAGATCTAGCGGGAAGGTCAAACATTCAGTACTTC
CASSQDLAGRSNIQYF
>few|TRBJ2-3|TRBV29-1|TRBD2
TGCAGCGTTCTTGGACTAGCGGGAGGGCGGACAGATACGCAGTATTTT
CSVLGLAGGRTDTQYF
>few|TRBJ2-3|TRBV6-4|-
TGTGCCAGCCTTGTGTCTTTAGACACAGATACGCAGTATTTT
CASLVSLDTDTQYF
>few|TRBJ2-6|TRBV20-1|TRBD1
TGCAGTGCTAGATCCGGGACAGGCTCTGGGGCCAACGTCCTGACTTTC
CSARSGTGSGANVLTF
>few|TRBJ2-3|TRBV2|-
TGTGCCAGCAGCCCGGGAGCCCAAACGCAGTATTTT
CASSPGAQTQYF
>-|TRBJ2-2|TRBV7-3|-
TGTGCCAGCAGCTCTCATGGACAGTGGAACACCGGGGAGCTGTTTTTT
CASSSHGQWNTGELFF
>many|TRBJ2-7|TRBV19|TRBD2
TGTGCCAGTATGCCTAGCGGGAGTTGGGAGCAGTACTTC
CASMPSGSWEQYF
>-|TRBJ2-1|TRBV5-6|TRBD1
TGTGCCAGCAGCTCCCCAGGGGGCTCCTCCTACAATGAGCAGTTCTTC
CASSSPGGSSYNEQFF
>-|TRBJ1-6|TRBV28|TRBD1
TGTGCCAGCAGTTCAGCCGGGGACAGTTCACCCCTCCACTTT
CASSSAGDSSPLHF
>few|TRBJ2-1|TRBV5-6|-
TGTGCCAGCAGCACCACGGGAGTGACCTACAATGAGCAGTTCTTC
CASSTTGVTYNEQFF
>few|TRBJ2-7|TRBV16|TRBD1
TGTGCCAGCACGCGCCACCAACCCGGGACAGGGGGCGGAGAGCAGTACTTC
CASTRHQPGTGGGEQYF
>-|TRBJ2-7|TRBV12-3/TRBV12-4|-
TGTGCCAGCAGCCGCAGGGCACCGACCTACGAGCAGTACTTC
CASSRRAPTYEQYF
>few|TRBJ2-7|TRBV20-1|-
TGCAGTGCTAGACCCCCTAGTAGTGGGGTCGACGAGCAGTACTTC
CSARPPSSGVDEQYF
>-|TRBJ2-7|TRBV28|TRBD1
TGTGCCAGCAGTTTAGAGTCGGGACAGTCCTACGAGCAGTACTTC
CASSLESGQSYEQYF
>once|TRBJ2-3|TRBV5-5|TRBD2
TGTGCCAGCAGCTTGCGGGCTAGCGGGAGGGCCATGGTAAAAGATACGCAGTATTTT
CASSLRASGRAMVKDTQYF
>-|TRBJ1-5|TRBV20-1|-
TGCAGTGCGTATCCGCTTTTGGTGGGATCTTCCCATCAGCCCCAGCATTTT
CSAYPLLVGSSHQPQHF
>-|TRBJ1-6|TRBV30|-
TGTGCCTGGAGCATCGGTGTCGAAAATTCACCCCTCCACTTT
CAWSIGVENSPLHF
>-|TRBJ2-1|TRBV7-7|TRBD2
TGTGCCAGCAGCCCCGGACTAGCGGGAGGTGAGCAGTTCTTC
CASSPGLAGGEQFF
>-|TRBJ2-5|TRBV20-1|-
TGCAGTGCTAGAGATCAGCGGCAGCACCAAGAGACCCAGTACTTC
CSARDQRQHQETQYF
>many|TRBJ2-3|TRBV25-1|TRBD1
TGTGCCAGCAGTGACGACAGGGGCACAGATACGCAGTATTTT
CASSDDRGTDTQYF
>few|TRBJ2-6|TRBV6-2/TRBV6-3|-
TGTGCCAGCAGTTACGTGGCGTACGGGGCCAACGTCCTGACTTTC
CASSYVAYGANVLTF
>few|TRBJ1-2|TRBV12-3/TRBV12-4|TRBD1
TGTGCCAGCACCCGGACAGGATATGGCTACACCTTC
CASTRTGYGYTF
>few|TRBJ2-5|TRBV29-1|TRBD1
TGCAGCGGGAAAAACAGGGGTGCGAGCGGGACCCAGTACTTC
CSGKNRGASGTQYF